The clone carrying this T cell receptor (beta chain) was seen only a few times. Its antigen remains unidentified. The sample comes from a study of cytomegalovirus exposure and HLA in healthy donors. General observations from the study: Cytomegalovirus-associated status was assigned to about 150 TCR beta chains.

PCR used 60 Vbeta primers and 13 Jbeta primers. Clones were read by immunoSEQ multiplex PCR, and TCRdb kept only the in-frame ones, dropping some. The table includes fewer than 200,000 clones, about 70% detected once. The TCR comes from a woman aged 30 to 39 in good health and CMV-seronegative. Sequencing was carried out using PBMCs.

In DNA, the CDR3 is TGTGCCAGCAGCCAAGTGGTGGGACAGGGTTTATTCTACACCTTC. Translation gives CASSQVVGQGLFYTF. This chain links TRBV4-2 with TRBJ1-2; 9 nucleotides match TRBD1. The CDR3 totals 15 residues. V trimming: 1 base; J trimming: 10 bases; junction bases outside the gene matches: 10. CDR1 and CDR2 from the germline V gene are LGHNA and YNFKEQ.